Listed below are T cell receptor beta chains from one sample, sequenced in a study of blood T cell repertoires in COVID-19. Assay: immunoSEQ multiplex PCR; the TCRdb copy retains only in-frame clones and omits some. The table records over 45,000 clones, less than 75% of them present only once. The sequenced sample was peripheral blood. These receptor sequences come from a woman aged 45-65 years with active or convalescent COVID-19. The CDR3 runs from the conserved cysteine through the conserved F or W. A D gene is named only where the DNA matches it firmly. Expanded clones are given a class, and other clones once, few, many or no size at all.

D gene	clone size	J gene	V gene	CDR3 DNA	CDR3 protein
-	once	TRBJ1-1	TRBV5-1	TGCGCCAGCAGCCGAACAGGTTGGATGATGAACACTGAAGCTTTCTTT	CASSRTGWMMNTEAFF
-	few	TRBJ1-2	TRBV3-1/TRBV3-2	TGTGCCAGCAGCCAAGAAAACAGGATCTACCGGGGCTACACCTTC	CASSQENRIYRGYTF
-	-	TRBJ1-4	TRBV7-9	TGTGCCAGCTCCTGGGACTTGGAATTACTGTTTTTT	CASSWDLELLFF
TRBD1	-	TRBJ2-3	TRBV5-1	TGCGCCAGCAAACGGACAGGGGGGGATACGCAGTATTTT	CASKRTGGDTQYF
TRBD1	-	TRBJ2-7	TRBV14	TGTGCCAGCAGAATTACAGGGGGTTTATCCCGCGAGCAGTACTTC	CASRITGGLSREQYF
-	once	TRBJ2-1	TRBV2	TGTGCCACCGCCAGAAGCGGCTCCTACAATGAGCAGTTCTTC	CATARSGSYNEQFF
-	-	TRBJ1-2	TRBV5-1	TGCGCCAGCAGCTTTCGGGACAAGAGCACTGAGTTCTATGGCTACACCTTC	CASSFRDKSTEFYGYTF
TRBD2	-	TRBJ2-7	TRBV11-2	TGTGCCAGCAGCCTCCTATTAGCGGGAGACGGCGAGCAGTACTTC	CASSLLLAGDGEQYF
-	-	TRBJ1-1	TRBV4-2	TGTGCCAGCACGTCGACAGGGAACACTGAAGCTTTCTTT	CASTSTGNTEAFF
TRBD1	-	TRBJ2-2	TRBV5-1	TGCGCCAGCAGCTTGCTTAGAGGGCAGGGGGTCACCGGGGAGCTGTTTTTT	CASSLLRGQGVTGELFF
-	-	TRBJ2-2	TRBV4-2	TGTGCCAGCAGCTCAAGCGCGGGGCCGACCACCGGGGAGCTGTTTTTT	CASSSSAGPTTGELFF
TRBD1	-	TRBJ1-1	TRBV5-1	TGCGCCAGCAGGGCCTCTGGGACAGCGACCACTGAAGCTTTCTTT	CASRASGTATTEAFF
TRBD1	few	TRBJ1-1	TRBV2	TGTGCCAGCAGTAGACAGGGAAACACTGAAGCTTTCTTT	CASSRQGNTEAFF
-	-	TRBJ2-2	TRBV7-8	TGTGCCAGCAGCTACTTGGGGCAGGTCAACACCGGGGAGCTGTTTTTT	CASSYLGQVNTGELFF
-	-	TRBJ2-1	TRBV30	TGTGCCTGGAGTATCACCCGGGGGGCTGGGGAGCAGTTCTTC	CAWSITRGAGEQFF
-	-	TRBJ2-1	TRBV30	TGTGCCTGGCTCCCTGGGGGCGGGAGAACCTACAATGAGCAGTTCTTC	CAWLPGGGRTYNEQFF
TRBD1	-	TRBJ1-3	TRBV2	TGTGCCAGCAGCGGGACAGGGTCAGGAGGAAACACCATATATTTT	CASSGTGSGGNTIYF
TRBD1	-	TRBJ2-1	TRBV30	TGTGCCTGGATCGGGACAGAGTATTTGGGGCAGTTCTTC	CAWIGTEYLGQFF
-	-	TRBJ2-7	TRBV11-2	TGTGCCAGCAGCGTTTCACAGATACAGTACTTC	CASSVSQIQYF
TRBD1	-	TRBJ1-2	TRBV19	TGTGCCAGTAGCCCCGGGACAGCTAACTATGGCTACACCTTC	CASSPGTANYGYTF
TRBD2	-	TRBJ2-3	TRBV11-2	TGTGCCAGCAGCCCGGGACTAGCGGGAAATACGCAGTATTTT	CASSPGLAGNTQYF
TRBD1	-	TRBJ1-5	TRBV18	TGTGCCAGCTCACCTGTCGGACAGGGCAATCAGCCCCAGCATTTT	CASSPVGQGNQPQHF
-	-	TRBJ1-4	TRBV7-9	TGTGCCTCCAAGAGGGGGGGAACTAATGAAAAACTGTTTTTT	CASKRGGTNEKLFF
-	-	TRBJ1-3	TRBV30	TGTGCCTGGAGTCCCTCGGTCTCTGGAAACACCATATATTTT	CAWSPSVSGNTIYF
-	few	TRBJ1-1	TRBV12-3/TRBV12-4	TGTGCCAGCAGCCCCCCTAACACTGAAGCTTTCTTT	CASSPPNTEAFF
-	-	TRBJ2-1	TRBV5-1	TGCGCCAGCAGCTTTGGGGGGAGCTCCTACAATGAGCAGTTCTTC	CASSFGGSSYNEQFF
TRBD1	-	TRBJ1-6	TRBV6-1	TGTGCCAGCAGTGAATTGGGGACAGGGTACTCACCCCTCCACTTT	CASSELGTGYSPLHF
-	-	TRBJ1-6	TRBV27	TGTGCCAGCAGTTTATCCGGGGGAAAATCACCCCTCCACTTT	CASSLSGGKSPLHF
-	-	TRBJ1-4	TRBV15	TGTGCCACCAGCACCAAACTACAGGGTTATGAAAAACTGTTTTTT	CATSTKLQGYEKLFF
TRBD2	-	TRBJ2-3	TRBV28	TGTGCCAGCAGGACTAGCGGGAGGGCCTGGACAGATACGCAGTATTTT	CASRTSGRAWTDTQYF
-	-	TRBJ2-2	TRBV5-1	TGCGCCAGCAGCTTGTGGTCGGGGTTAGACACCGGGGAGCTGTTTTTT	CASSLWSGLDTGELFF
TRBD1	-	TRBJ2-1	TRBV30	TGTGCCTGGAGCCAGGACAGGGGGTACAATGAGCAGTTCTTC	CAWSQDRGYNEQFF
-	once	TRBJ1-6	TRBV3-1/TRBV3-2	TGTGCCAGCGGCGGTGGGAGCCCGGGCTCCTATAATTCACCCCTCCACTTT	CASGGGSPGSYNSPLHF
TRBD2	-	TRBJ2-1	TRBV11-3	TGTGCCAGCAGCTTAGGGGGAGGGCCTCACAATGAGCAGTTCTTC	CASSLGGGPHNEQFF
TRBD1	-	TRBJ1-1	TRBV7-9	TGTGCCAGCAGCTTATCCAGGGGGACCACTGAAGCTTTCTTT	CASSLSRGTTEAFF
TRBD2	-	TRBJ2-1	TRBV9	TGTGCCAGCAGCTATGGGACTAGTGGGTGGAATGAGCAGTTCTTC	CASSYGTSGWNEQFF
-	-	TRBJ2-1	TRBV24-1	TGTGCCACCAGTGACTGGAGCGGTTCCTCCTACAATGAGCAGTTCTTC	CATSDWSGSSYNEQFF
-	few	TRBJ1-3	TRBV7-9	TGTGCCAGCAGCTTAGAACAGTTTGGAAACACCATATATTTT	CASSLEQFGNTIYF
-	-	TRBJ1-2	TRBV5-5	TGTGCCAGCAGCTTGAGTTCCGGGAGTGAAGGCTATGGCTACACCTTC	CASSLSSGSEGYGYTF
-	-	TRBJ1-5	TRBV5-1	TGCGCCAGCAGCTTGGAAGGGAGGGGCAATCAGCCCCAGCATTTT	CASSLEGRGNQPQHF
-	few	TRBJ1-1	TRBV19	TGTGCCAGTAGTGACCCCCTGGGACTCCGGAGATGGGGCACTGAAGCTTTCTTT	CASSDPLGLRRWGTEAFF
TRBD1	-	TRBJ1-5	TRBV6-4	TGTGCCAGCAGAGGGGACAGACTACATAGCAATCAGCCCCAGCATTTT	CASRGDRLHSNQPQHF
-	-	TRBJ1-1	TRBV2	TGTGCCAGCAGTGATGGCAGGGCGTACGGCACTGAAGCTTTCTTT	CASSDGRAYGTEAFF